One and the same sample provided the 31 T cell receptor beta chains below, sequenced in a study of regulatory T cells in long-lasting Graves disease. The time point was: newly diagnosed GD, antithyroid drugs for less than 3 months. RNA from PBMCs was the source of the TCR library. Construction of the TCR beta libraries employed iRepertoire HTBI primers in conjunction with Arm-PCR of CDR3 regions. One entry per CDR3 protein results from TCRdb running MiXCR on the multiplex PCR reads. The data hold 450,000 to 650,000 distinct CDR3 sequences, with about 16% observed a single time. The sample also formed part of further work on T cells in Graves' hyperthyroidism and ophthalmopathy.

This specimen was peripheral blood mononuclear cells (PBMCs), taken at new diagnosis, from a patient treated with antithyroid drugs. These receptors originate from a woman aged 35-60 years with Graves disease.

This clonotype came up many times. The chain employs TRBV27 and TRBJ2-1, with D unresolved. Trimming shortened V by 4 bases and J by 5 bases, and 9 bases separated the two germline ends. Germline assignment: CDR1 MNHEY and CDR2 SMNVEV (reference sequence). This CDR3 region has 13 residues. This CDR3 reads CASSYSGDNEQFF. The CDR3 nucleotides are TGTGCCAGCAGTTACTCTGGGGACAATGAGCAGTTCTTC.

About this clonotype: A read error is likely, as this CDR3 ends without the conserved phenylalanine or tryptophan. V gene TRBV20-1 combines with J gene TRBJ1-1; a possible D gene is TRBD1 (5 bases). Trimming took off 1 base at V and 7 bases at J, with 16 bases between the two ends. This CDR3 contains 14 residues. Germline values: CDR1 DFQATT, CDR2 SNEGSKA (reference sequence). Here the CDR3 reads CSARGQVVQGEAFL. The CDR3 DNA sequence: TGCAGTGCTAGAGGTCAAGTAGTGCAGGGTGAAGCTTTCCTT.

Comments on this clonotype: An end of the junction does not agree with germline; a read error may underlie this. The chain couples TRBV5-1 to TRBJ2-1, with D unclear. CDR1 SGHRS and CDR2 YFSETQ come from the germline V gene. The CDR3 runs to 11 residues. The CDR3: CASSSLNEQSF. The CDR3 bases are TGCGCCAGCAGCTCGCTCAATGAGCAGTCCTTC. Combining the CDR3 with reference TRBV5-1 and TRBJ2-1 gives the whole variable domain KAGVTQTPRYLIKTRGQQVTLSCSPISGHRSVSWYQQTPGQGLQFLFEYFSETQRNKGNFPGRFSGRQFSNSRSEMNVSTLELGDSALYLCASSSLNEQSFGPGTRLTVL.

This clonotype was seen many times. The chain couples TRBV10-1 to TRBJ2-2; 11 bases align to TRBD2. The germline V gene has CDR1 WNHNN and CDR2 SYGVQD (reference sequence). The CDR3 has 14 amino acids. Trimming removed 10 bases from V and 10 bases from J; junction bases left unmatched: 11. CDR3 coding DNA: TGCGCCACCCCGGGACTAGCGGTGCTAGTGGAGCTGTTTTTT. This gives the protein CATPGLAVLVELFF.

This clonotype was observed a handful of times. The chain combines TRBV5-1 with TRBJ1-2; unclear D gene. Germline CDR1 is SGHRS and CDR2 is YFSETQ. The CDR3 loop spans 13 amino acids. The V and J ends lost 0 bases and 5 bases respectively, with 8 bases between them. CDR3 bases: TGCGCCAGCAGCTTGGAACCAGAATATGGCTACACCTTC. This sequence encodes CASSLEPEYGYTF. The full variable domain, rest sourced from reference TRBV5-1 and TRBJ1-2, is KAGVTQTPRYLIKTRGQQVTLSCSPISGHRSVSWYQQTPGQGLQFLFEYFSETQRNKGNFPGRFSGRQFSNSRSEMNVSTLELGDSALYLCASSLEPEYGYTFGSGTRLTVV.

This clonotype showed up just a few times. The chain recombines TRBV7-9 with TRBJ2-7, with D possibly TRBD1 on 6 matching bases. V lost 5 bases and J 2 bases, leaving 16 bases between the germline ends. Germline CDR1 SEHNR, CDR2 FQNEAQ (reference sequence). The CDR3 is 15 residues long. CDR3 loop: CASSTSGTSTYEQYF. DNA for the CDR3: TGTGCCAGCAGCACGTCGGGGACATCAACCTACGAGCAGTACTTC.

This clonotype was observed a few times. The chain recombines TRBV10-3 with TRBJ1-4; D unresolved. Germline loops: CDR1 ENHRY, CDR2 SYGVKD. Trimming pared 4 bases from V and 6 bases from J, leaving 6 bases between. This CDR3 contains 12 residues. This CDR3 is CAISGPDEKLFF. CDR3 nucleotide sequence: TGTGCCATCAGTGGCCCAGATGAAAAACTGTTTTTT.

The chain carries TRBV6-2 or TRBV6-3 and TRBJ1-3; the match to TRBD1 covers 10 bases. V was clipped by 0 bases and J by 3 bases; unmatched bases: 2. In germline, CDR1 is MNHEY, CDR2 SVGEGT. CDR3 length equals 16 residues. The CDR3 region is CASSYSDRGHGNTIYF. The CDR3 nucleotides are TGTGCCAGCAGTTACTCAGACAGGGGGCATGGAAACACCATATATTTT.

To note about this clonotype: A much larger clone sits a single nucleotide away, making a read error possible. V gene TRBV27 combines with J gene TRBJ1-1, with 7 bases aligning to TRBD1. The CDR3 sequence is 13 residues long. The germline gives CDR1 MNHEY, CDR2 SMNVEV (reference sequence). The CDR3 region is CASSQDRDTETFF. The CDR3 DNA sequence: TGTGCCAGCAGTCAAGACAGGGACACTGAAACTTTCTTT.

This clonotype has a count of ten or more. The rearrangement joins TRBV4-1 to TRBJ1-5; D might be TRBD1 (5 bases). Germline-derived CDR1 and CDR2 are MGHRA and YSYEKL. CDR3 length: 17 residues. Trimming took 4 bases from V and 3 from J, leaving 19 bases between them. CDR3 loop: CASSRLPIRGINQPQHF. CDR3 nucleotides: TGCGCCAGCAGCCGACTCCCTATCCGGGGCATCAATCAGCCCCAGCATTTT.

This clonotype has ten or more counts. The V gene is TRBV3-1, the J gene TRBJ2-7; 8 bases agree with TRBD1. This CDR3 region has 14 residues. Losses at the gene ends were 3 bases for V and 5 bases for J; bases not matched to a gene: 6. Germline CDR1 LGHDT, CDR2 YNNKEL (reference sequence). Written as DNA, the CDR3 is TGTGCCAGCAGCCACTACAGGGACAGGCACGAGCAGTACTTC. Amino acids: CASSHYRDRHEQYF.

This clonotype was detected many times. The chain links TRBV12-3 or TRBV12-4 to TRBJ2-3; no definite D call. The CDR3 sequence is 16 residues long. Trimming took 3 bases from V and 2 from J, leaving 15 bases between them. The CDR3 nucleotides read TGTGCCAGCAGTTTGGGTGGGTCAGCTTTCACAGATACGCAGTATTTT. Translation gives CASSLGGSAFTDTQYF.

This clonotype was found many times. The chain combines TRBV2 with TRBJ1-6; D is possibly TRBD1 (6 bases). Germline CDR1 reads SNHLY; CDR2 reads FYNNEI. Deletions cut 8 bases from V and 7 bases from J, with 15 bases between. CDR3 length equals 14 residues. The CDR3 bases are TGTGCCAGCTCCGGGGAGGGGGACAATTCACCCCTCCACTTT. It codes for CASSGEGDNSPLHF.

This clonotype was picked up a small number of times. The rearrangement links TRBV3-1 to TRBJ2-7, with TRBD1 matching 9 bases. Germline values: CDR1 LGHDT, CDR2 YNNKEL (reference sequence). V shed 3 bases, J shed 2 bases, and the junction held 5 bases outside the gene matches. CDR3 length: 15 amino acids. The CDR3 sequence is CASSHAGQGPYEQYF. CDR3 sequence (DNA): TGTGCCAGCAGCCATGCGGGACAGGGTCCCTACGAGCAGTACTTC.

This clonotype was observed many times. The chain is built from TRBV2 and TRBJ2-2, with 9 bases lining up with TRBD2. After removal of 7 bases from V and 5 bases from J, the junction contained 2 bases not matched to a gene. Germline assignment: CDR1 SNHLY and CDR2 FYNNEI. The CDR3 is 13 residues long. CDR3 DNA sequence: TGTGCCAGCAACGCGGGGGGGACCGGGGAGCTGTTTTTT. This translates into CASNAGGTGELFF.

This clonotype was observed at least ten times. The V call is TRBV13, the J call TRBJ2-7; D gene ambiguous. Germline V CDR1 and CDR2: PRHDT, FYEKMQ (reference sequence). The V and J ends lost 6 bases and 3 bases respectively, with 12 bases between them. The CDR3 loop spans 13 amino acids. The CDR3 DNA reads TGTGCCAGCAGTCGAGGAACTAACTACGAGCAGTACTTC. Translated: CASSRGTNYEQYF.

A few counts support this clonotype. The chain combines TRBV18 with TRBJ2-5; D possibly corresponds to TRBD1 (6 bases). V was shortened by 2 bases and J by 3 bases, with 13 bases between the two germline ends. The CDR3 covers 15 residues. From germline, CDR1 is KGHSH and CDR2 LQKENI. In DNA form, the CDR3 reads TGTGCCAGCTCACCATCGACAGGATCTGAAGAGACCCAGTACTTC. Protein product: CASSPSTGSEETQYF.

This clonotype was recorded many times. This sequence joins TRBV2 and TRBJ2-1, with D possibly being TRBD1 (6 bases). Germline V gene sequence: CDR1 SNHLY, CDR2 FYNNEI. The V and J ends lost 8 bases and 5 bases respectively, with 16 bases between them. This CDR3 spans 14 amino acids. The CDR3 nucleotides are TGTGCCAGCGACGACAGGCCGCCTCACAATGAGCAGTTCTTC. Amino acid sequence: CASDDRPPHNEQFF.

In nucleotides, the CDR3 is TGTGCCAGCAGTCTCCTGGGGACAGGGATGAATGAGCAGTTCTTC. It yields the protein CASSLLGTGMNEQFF. V and J are TRBV5-8 and TRBJ2-1; 9 nucleotides align to TRBD1. V was pared by 5 bases and J by 7 bases, with 10 bases of the junction left unmatched. The germline CDR1 and CDR2 sequences are SGHTS and YDEGEE. The CDR3 runs 15 residues.

At least ten counts were recorded for this clonotype. The chain employs TRBV6-1 and TRBJ2-5, with D perhaps matching TRBD1 or TRBD2 (5 bases each). CDR1 is MNHNS and CDR2 is SASEGT in the germline V gene. The CDR3 loop spans 14 amino acids. V was shortened by 6 bases and J by 1 base, with 12 bases between the two germline ends. The CDR3 DNA follows: TGTGCCAGCAGCCTGGGACGGTCCCAAGAGACCCAGTACTTC. It yields the protein CASSLGRSQETQYF.

The gene calls are TRBV5-1 and TRBJ2-7; D remains ambiguous. Between the trimmed V and J ends, which lost 5 bases and 0 bases, there was a span of 9 bases. The CDR3 consists of 13 residues. Germline V lookup: CDR1 SGHRS, CDR2 YFSETQ. The CDR3 sequence: CASSQPASYEQYF. CDR3 DNA sequence: TGCGCCAGCAGTCAACCCGCCTCCTACGAGCAGTACTTC.

In this sample, this clonotype turned up a few times. This rearrangement joins TRBV5-1 to TRBJ1-4; D is ambiguous. This CDR3 is 14 amino acids long. CDR1 is SGHRS, CDR2 YFSETQ, per germline. V was shortened by 0 bases and J by 8 bases, with 11 bases between the two germline ends. The CDR3 region has the DNA TGCGCCAGCAGCTTGGGAGGATACTCAGAAAAACTGTTTTTT. Its protein is CASSLGGYSEKLFF.

This clonotype showed up many times. V usage is TRBV2 and J usage is TRBJ1-2, with TRBD1 matching 8 bases. Per germline, CDR1 SNHLY and CDR2 FYNNEI. The CDR3 runs to 14 residues. The junction had 10 bases not matched to a gene; V was cut back by 6 bases and J by 7 bases. CDR3 DNA sequence: TGTGCCAGCAGCGACGGACAGGGTCCCTTTGGCTACACCTTC. It encodes CASSDGQGPFGYTF.

This clonotype has a count of ten or more. This chain uses TRBV2 with TRBJ2-2; D is possibly TRBD2 (5 bases). Germline assignment: CDR1 SNHLY and CDR2 FYNNEI. The CDR3 covers 16 residues. V dropped 6 bases and J dropped 2 bases, with 16 bases sitting between them. The CDR3 sequence is CASSPLASGNTGELFF. The CDR3 nucleotides read TGTGCCAGCAGCCCACTGGCGAGCGGAAACACCGGGGAGCTGTTTTTT.

This clonotype was recorded many times. This chain connects TRBV6-1 to TRBJ2-1; 12 bases are shared with TRBD2. CDR3 length equals 15 residues. Germline V gene sequence: CDR1 MNHNS, CDR2 SASEGT. The V and J ends lost 5 bases and 7 bases, in that order; junction bases with no gene match: 6. The CDR3 region is CASSPLAGGSNEQFF. The CDR3, as DNA: TGTGCCAGCAGTCCCCTAGCGGGGGGGTCAAATGAGCAGTTCTTC.

In its sample, this clonotype was seen a few times. This chain connects TRBV7-4 to TRBJ2-1; TRBD1 might be the D (6 bases). CDR3 size: 18 residues. CDR1 is SGHVT, CDR2 SQSDAQ, per germline. V was clipped by 1 base and J by 5 bases, with 21 bases between them. The CDR3 loop is CASSLVWTENLLNNEQFF. CDR3 bases: TGTGCCAGCAGCTTAGTTTGGACAGAGAACTTGCTCAACAATGAGCAGTTCTTC.

This clonotype was counted at least ten times. The gene calls are TRBV7-8 and TRBJ2-5; 11 bases agree with TRBD2. This CDR3 is built from 16 residues. Per germline, CDR1 SGHVS and CDR2 FQNEAQ. J lost 5 bases, V lost 3 bases, and 8 bases had no gene match. The CDR3 loop is CASSFSSGGASETQYF. DNA of the CDR3: TGTGCCAGCAGCTTCAGTAGCGGGGGGGCGTCGGAGACCCAGTACTTC.

This clonotype was counted at least ten times. The chain combines TRBV4-1 with TRBJ1-2; D possibly corresponds to TRBD1 (5 bases). The CDR3 is 15 amino acids. The germline V gene has CDR1 MGHRA and CDR2 YSYEKL. V lost 1 base, J lost 5 bases, and 14 bases lay in between. The CDR3 nucleotides are TGCGCCAGCAGCCAAGGCCCAGGGATTCGATATGGCTACACCTTC. Amino acid sequence: CASSQGPGIRYGYTF.

This clonotype was seen repeatedly, ten times or more. The V and J genes are TRBV2 and TRBJ1-2; no clear D gene. The CDR3 extends over 13 amino acids. Trimming cost V 7 bases and J 2 bases, with 11 bases left between them. Germline V gene sequence: CDR1 SNHLY, CDR2 FYNNEI. The CDR3 is CASTANLNYGYTF. CDR3 nucleotides: TGTGCCAGCACGGCCAATTTGAACTATGGCTACACCTTC.

On this clonotype itself: This may come from a read error, since a much larger clone is one base off. J is TRBJ2-7 and V is TRBV6-1; D is possibly TRBD1 or TRBD2 (6 bases each). The CDR3 length is 16 residues. Germline-derived CDR1 and CDR2 are MNHNS and SASEGT. Here the CDR3 reads CAGSGDTLGGLYEQYF. The CDR3 DNA follows: TGTGCCGGCAGTGGGGACACCCTGGGAGGCCTCTACGAGCAGTACTTC.

This clonotype was picked up a small number of times. This rearrangement joins TRBV6-1 to TRBJ1-5; D possibly corresponds to TRBD1 (5 bases). This CDR3 is built from 16 residues. V dropped 8 bases and J dropped 1 base, with 18 bases sitting between them. The germline V gene encodes CDR1 MNHNS and CDR2 SASEGT. In DNA form, the CDR3 reads TGTGCCAGCCGGGCCTACCCCAAGGGGAGCAATCAGCCCCAGCATTTT. Its protein product is CASRAYPKGSNQPQHF.